These 18 T cell receptor beta chains share one sample of origin, sequenced in a study of blood T cells in healthy people across ages. The authors ran a second PCR of 7 to 11 cycles using a sample-barcoded 5' primer and a J-beta primer mix. MiXCR, run by TCRdb on the 5' RACE reads, gives a single entry per CDR3 protein. The table has about 1.4 million distinct CDR3 sequences, around 59% seen once. The sample was blood. These TCRs come from a man aged 18 to 30 in good health.

J is TRBJ2-1 and V is TRBV6-1, with D possibly TRBD2 on 5 matching bases. The germline V gene has CDR1 MNHNS and CDR2 SASEGT. V shed 8 bases and J shed 9 bases, with 11 bases lying between them. The CDR3 covers 11 residues. The CDR3 protein is CASDRTGEQFF. The CDR3 region has the DNA TGTGCCAGCGATCGGACTGGTGAGCAGTTCTTC.

This clonotype was counted a few times. The CDR3 loop is CATSEAGVQLNTEAFF. The DNA of the CDR3 is TGTGCCACCAGTGAGGCAGGGGTCCAATTGAACACTGAAGCTTTCTTT. J is TRBJ1-1 and V is TRBV24-1; D may be TRBD1 (6 bases). V dropped 4 bases and J dropped 0 bases, with 14 bases sitting between them. Germline assignment: CDR1 KGHDR and CDR2 SFDVKD. The CDR3 is 16 residues long.

This clonotype showed up just once. V gene TRBV3-1 combines with J gene TRBJ1-2, with D tentatively TRBD1 (5 bases). Germline V gene sequence: CDR1 LGHDT, CDR2 YNNKEL (reference sequence). The V end was cut by 3 bases, the J end by 6 bases, with 14 bases between. The CDR3 extends over 14 amino acids. The CDR3 DNA reads as TGTGCCAGCAGCCAGTTGTTAGGGGTTGATGGCTACACCTTC. Translation gives CASSQLLGVDGYTF.

The CDR3 region is CSVTGTSGSFSEQYF. Written as DNA, the CDR3 is TGCAGCGTTACCGGGACTAGCGGGAGTTTTTCCGAGCAGTACTTC. V and J are TRBV29-1 and TRBJ2-5, with TRBD2 matching 14 bases. The J call is doubtful: the DNA matches TRBJ2-7 better. The CDR3 has 15 residues. CDR1 and CDR2 (germline): SQVTM, ANQGSEA.

The chain recombines TRBV20-1 with TRBJ2-7; D may be TRBD2 (5 bases). The CDR3 sequence is 16 residues long. Trimming took off 1 base at V and 1 base at J, with 17 bases between the two ends. Germline CDR1 and CDR2: DFQATT and SNEGSKA (reference sequence). The CDR3 bases are TGCAGTGCTAGAGCCAGGAGGCAACTACTTTCCTACGAGCAGTACTTC. It yields the protein CSARARRQLLSYEQYF.

This chain links TRBV7-9 with TRBJ1-2, with 7 nucleotides matching TRBD1. The CDR3 extends over 12 amino acids. V lost 5 bases, J lost 7 bases, and 4 bases stayed unmatched. Germline assignment: CDR1 SEHNR and CDR2 FQNEAQ (reference sequence). The CDR3 DNA follows: TGTGCCAGCAGCATACAGGGGTCTGGCTACACCTTC. This encodes CASSIQGSGYTF.

The V call is TRBV4-1, the J call TRBJ2-3; D remains unclear. The CDR3 length is 16 residues. Germline CDR1 MGHRA, CDR2 YSYEKL. The ends were cut back, 0 bases at V and 0 bases at J, with 10 bases in the middle. Written as DNA, the CDR3 is TGCGCCAGCAGCCAAGAAAGCGTCAGGAGCACAGATACGCAGTATTTT. This gives the protein CASSQESVRSTDTQYF.

The chain uses TRBV3-1 and TRBJ2-1; D is uncertain. V lost 1 base to trimming and J lost 6 bases, with 7 bases between them. The CDR3 spans 13 residues. CDR1 and CDR2 from the germline V gene are LGHDT and YNNKEL (reference sequence). The DNA for the CDR3 is TGTGCCAGCAGCCAAGTGCCCAGCAATGAGCAGTTCTTC. Protein product: CASSQVPSNEQFF.

The genes are TRBV4-3 and TRBJ1-5; no reliable D call. The V end lost 4 bases, the J end lost 3 bases, and 10 bases lay between the germline ends. CDR3 length: 14 amino acids. Per the germline V gene, CDR1 is LGHNA and CDR2 is YSLEER. CDR3 coding DNA: TGCGCCAGCAGCCGAGCGGTCCACAATCAGCCCCAGCATTTT. Protein sequence: CASSRAVHNQPQHF.

This clonotype came up a few times. The rearrangement links TRBV6-6 to TRBJ1-4; weak D call: TRBD1 (5 bases). CDR3 length: 13 residues. Germline lookup yields CDR1 MNHNY and CDR2 SVGAGI (reference sequence). Deletions cut 6 bases from V and 7 bases from J, with 12 bases between. CDR3 sequence reads: CASRDIGGEKLFF. CDR3 nucleotides: TGTGCCAGCAGGGACATTGGAGGTGAAAAACTGTTTTTT.

This clonotype was seen a few times. This chain joins TRBV27 and TRBJ2-5, with unresolved D. The V gene's germline CDR1 is MNHEY and CDR2 SMNVEV (reference sequence). The CDR3 covers 13 residues. Trimming cost V 6 bases and J 4 bases, with 12 bases left between them. CDR3 sequence (DNA): TGTGCCAGCAGGCCCCAGGTCGGAGAGACCCAGTACTTC. Protein product: CASRPQVGETQYF.

V gene TRBV4-3 combines with J gene TRBJ2-7; D perhaps matches TRBD1 (7 bases). Deletions cut 0 bases from V and 3 bases from J, with 15 bases between. Germline assignment: CDR1 LGHNA and CDR2 YSLEER. There are 16 residues in the CDR3. This chain's CDR3 is CASSQDETGRNYEQYF. In DNA form, the CDR3 reads TGCGCCAGCAGCCAAGATGAGACAGGGAGGAACTACGAGCAGTACTTC.

Note on this clonotype: A read error may produce the germline difference seen at one junction end. This chain links TRBV4-3 with TRBJ2-6; D gene unclear. The CDR3 contains 17 residues. In germline, CDR1 is LGHNA, CDR2 YSLEER. As DNA, the CDR3 is TGCGCCAGCAACCAAGACTTGGACCTATCTGGGGCCAACGTCCTGACTTTC. It codes for CASNQDLDLSGANVLTF.

The V call is TRBV20-1, the J call TRBJ2-5; D unclear. Matching the DNA end better, TRBJ2-7 makes the J call doubtful. Germline V gives CDR1 DFQATT, CDR2 SNEGSKA (reference sequence). CDR3 length equals 13 residues. The DNA for the CDR3 is TGCAGTGCTAGTTTAACTCCGGACTACGAGCAGTACTTC. This codes for CSASLTPDYEQYF.

This chain connects TRBV7-6 to TRBJ2-1; 10 bases line up with TRBD2. This CDR3 has 19 residues. Looked up from germline, CDR1 is SGHVS and CDR2 is FNYEAQ. J gave up 8 bases and V 5 bases, and 21 bases lay outside the gene matches. The DNA of the CDR3 is TGTGCCAGCAGCCCCTCCCTTAACCCACTAGCGGGACGATCGGATGAGCAGTTCTTC. Protein product: CASSPSLNPLAGRSDEQFF.

The V gene is TRBV6-6, the J gene TRBJ2-5, with TRBD2 identical over 12 bases. Unmatched junction bases numbered 7, after V lost 5 bases and J lost 6 bases. Germline assignment: CDR1 MNHNY and CDR2 SVGAGI (reference sequence). This CDR3 contains 15 residues. CDR3 sequence: CASSLGTSGLKTQYF. CDR3 DNA: TGTGCCAGCAGTCTCGGGACTAGCGGGTTGAAGACCCAGTACTTC.

This chain uses TRBV28 with TRBJ2-4, with 7 bases lining up with TRBD2. Germline-derived CDR1 and CDR2 are MDHEN and SYDVKM. Trimming took 7 bases from V and 5 from J; bases not matched to a gene: 17. The CDR3 sequence is 17 residues long. The chain's CDR3 is CASNHWAGTGGENIQYF. CDR3 nucleotide sequence: TGTGCCAGCAACCATTGGGCGGGGACGGGGGGTGAAAACATTCAGTACTTC.

The rearrangement links TRBV15 to TRBJ1-2; a possible D gene is TRBD1 (5 bases). The CDR3 has 14 amino acids. The germline CDR1 and CDR2 sequences are LNHNV and YYDKDF (reference sequence). V was shortened by 0 bases and J by 6 bases, with 11 bases between the two germline ends. CDR3 DNA: TGTGCCACCAGCAGAGATTTGGCGGGGCATGGCTACACCTTC. It codes for CATSRDLAGHGYTF.